This section outlines one TCR beta chain sequence together with its context. This specimen belongs to a study of shared clonotypes between healthy human individuals. TCRdb keeps only in-frame clones here, not all; method: immunoSEQ multiplex PCR. In the table there are roughly 650,000 clones, around 96% of which are singletons. CD45RO-negative, CCR7-positively selected cells formed the naive CD8 fraction, excluding terminally differentiated effector memory CD45RA+ cells. The germline V gene encodes CDR1 PRHDT and CDR2 FYEKMQ (reference sequence). The CDR3 extends over 16 amino acids. After removal of 4 bases from V and 2 bases from J, the junction contained 3 bases not matched to a gene.

The material sequenced was naive CD8+ T cells sorted from blood. The chain recombines TRBV13 with TRBJ2-3, with TRBD2 matching over 13 bases. The clonotype was recovered from a woman aged 25 to 39 in good health. CDR3 region: CASSWGLAGSTDTQYF. The DNA of the CDR3 is TGTGCCAGCAGCTGGGGACTAGCGGGATCCACAGATACGCAGTATTTT. Supplemented by reference TRBV13 and TRBJ2-3, the full variable domain reads AAGVIQSPRHLIKEKRETATLKCYPIPRHDTVYWYQQGPGQDPQFLISFYEKMQSDKGSIPDRFSAQQFSDYHSELNMSSLELGDSALYFCASSWGLAGSTDTQYFGPGTRLTVL.